One sample yielded the 5 T cell receptor beta chains listed below, sequenced in a study of T cells expressing NK-cell markers. TCRdb reprocessed the 5' RACE reads, with one entry per CDR3 protein and no DNA. Its clone listing holds around 550,000 distinct CDR3 sequences. The specimen was blood T cells: a sorted CD56 or NKG2C T cell subset, CD4+ or CD8+ T cells, or bulk PBMC T cells (not recorded which). The source is a man in his late teens or twenties in good health.

The chain uses TRBV6-5 and TRBJ1-1; lacking DNA, the TRBD1 call made by TCRdb goes unchecked. Germline V gene sequence: CDR1 MNHEY, CDR2 SVGAGI. The CDR3 has 15 amino acids. The CDR3: CASSYSTQGGTEAFF.

The chain is built from TRBV4-3 and TRBJ2-1; TCRdb gives TRBD1 as the D gene, but with no DNA this cannot be confirmed. This CDR3 has 16 residues. CDR1 and CDR2 (germline): LGHNA, YSLEER. The CDR3 sequence: CASSQDAGSSLVEQFF.

V gene TRBV4-3 combines with J gene TRBJ2-3; TCRdb selects TRBD2, and the lack of DNA leaves this call unchecked. In germline, CDR1 is LGHNA, CDR2 YSLEER. The CDR3 covers 18 residues. The CDR3 loop is CASSQDLSLAGATDTQYF.

The chain combines TRBV12-3 or TRBV12-4 with TRBJ1-2; checking the TCRdb D call of TRBD1 is not possible without DNA. This CDR3 has 14 residues. This CDR3 is CASNPGTDFYGYTF.

V is TRBV27 and J is TRBJ2-3. Germline assignment: CDR1 MNHEY and CDR2 SMNVEV (reference sequence). The CDR3 loop spans 11 amino acids. Here the CDR3 reads CASRLGHTQYF.